What follows are 28 T cell receptor beta chains derived from one specimen sequenced in a study of blood T cell repertoires in COVID-19. Assay used: immunoSEQ multiplex PCR; TCRdb lists only in-frame clones, some missing. There are about 330,000 clones in the sample; over 75% occur only once, and about 5% lies in the top ten. Sequencing was done on a sample of PBMCs or T cells enriched from blood (not recorded which). The receptors were sampled from a man between 25 and 39 years old who had recovered from COVID-19.

This clone has more than one count but fewer than ten. V is TRBV7-6 and J is TRBJ1-3; weak D call: TRBD1 (5 bases). V was cut by 1 base and J by 0 bases, with 7 bases left in between. Germline V gene data show CDR1 as SGHVS and CDR2 as FNYEAQ. The CDR3 has 15 amino acids. Written as DNA, the CDR3 is TGTGCCAGCAGCTTAGGACAGTTCTCTGGAAACACCATATATTTT. Translated, it gives CASSLGQFSGNTIYF.

V and J are TRBV11-2 and TRBJ1-5, with D hard to call. The CDR3 is 13 residues long. The germline CDR1 and CDR2 sequences are SGHAT and FQNNGV. Trimming cost V 3 bases and J 4 bases, with 7 bases left between them. The CDR3 loop is CASSFTENQPQHF. CDR3 nucleotide sequence: TGTGCCAGCAGCTTCACGGAGAATCAGCCCCAGCATTTT.

The chain recombines TRBV30 with TRBJ1-6, with 7 bases that match TRBD1. The germline V gene encodes CDR1 GTSNPN and CDR2 SVGIG (reference sequence). The V gene end was trimmed by 3 bases and the J gene end by 7 bases; junction bases not matched to a gene: 9. This CDR3 spans 15 amino acids. The CDR3 loop reads CAWRDPGQRNSPLHF. In DNA, the CDR3 is TGTGCCTGGAGGGACCCGGGACAGAGAAATTCACCCCTCCACTTT.

This rearrangement joins TRBV5-1 to TRBJ2-1; 10 nucleotides line up with TRBD2. CDR3 size: 17 residues. J was trimmed by 5 bases and V by 2 bases; bases with no gene match: 10. The germline CDR1 and CDR2 sequences are SGHRS and YFSETQ. CDR3 loop: CASSFLDIAGGDNEQFF. The CDR3 nucleotides are TGCGCCAGCAGCTTCCTTGATATAGCGGGGGGCGACAATGAGCAGTTCTTC.

This chain joins TRBV19 and TRBJ1-2; TRBD1 matches at 9 bases. The V and J ends lost 5 bases and 6 bases, in that order; junction bases with no gene match: 10. CDR3 length: 15 amino acids. Germline V gives CDR1 LNHDA, CDR2 SQIVND (reference sequence). In nucleotides, the CDR3 is TGTGCCAGTAGTCGACAGGGACAGGGAGGGGATGGCTACACCTTC. It is translated as CASSRQGQGGDGYTF.

J is TRBJ2-2 and V is TRBV28; D may be TRBD2 (6 bases). CDR3 size: 12 residues. Per germline, CDR1 MDHEN and CDR2 SYDVKM. Trimming removed 10 bases at V and 7 bases at J, with 13 bases between. This CDR3 is CATRSGDGELFF. CDR3 nucleotides: TGTGCCACCCGATCGGGGGACGGGGAGCTGTTTTTT.

The rearrangement uses TRBV6-5 and TRBJ2-2; possibly TRBD1 for D (7 bases). V lost 0 bases, J lost 2 bases, and 10 bases lay in between. This CDR3 is 16 amino acids long. Germline CDR1 reads MNHEY; CDR2 reads SVGAGI. CDR3 DNA: TGTGCCAGCAGTTACTCCAGGGGGGCAAACACCGGGGAGCTGTTTTTT. Protein product: CASSYSRGANTGELFF.

This clone was found a few times. CDR3 in amino acids: CASSSVGHRPYGYTF. Written as DNA, the CDR3 is TGTGCCAGCTCATCCGTAGGACACCGCCCCTATGGCTACACCTTC. V usage is TRBV18 and J usage is TRBJ1-2, with D possibly matching TRBD1 (5 bases). Germline CDR1 is KGHSH and CDR2 is LQKENI. The V end lost 5 bases, the J end lost 4 bases, and 17 bases lay between the germline ends. The CDR3 covers 15 residues.

The chain employs TRBV5-6 and TRBJ1-3; TRBD1 is a possible D gene (5 bases). CDR3 length equals 16 residues. Trimming stripped 7 bases from V and 4 bases from J, with 21 bases between. The germline V gene has CDR1 SGHDT and CDR2 YYEEEE. CDR3 sequence reads: CASGQFLAEPGNTIYF. The CDR3 DNA is TGTGCCAGCGGACAATTTTTGGCGGAGCCCGGAAACACCATATATTTT.

There are a few counts of this clone. V is TRBV4-1 and J is TRBJ1-5; possibly TRBD1 for D (6 bases). The germline gives CDR1 MGHRA, CDR2 YSYEKL. Trimming took 4 bases from V and 3 from J, leaving 19 bases between them. The CDR3 extends over 17 amino acids. The CDR3 nucleotides read TGCGCCAGCAGCCTAAGACCAGACAGGCCTATCAATCAGCCCCAGCATTTT. Translating gives CASSLRPDRPINQPQHF.

The genes are TRBV11-3 and TRBJ1-1; weak D call: TRBD1 (6 bases). V lost 5 bases to trimming and J lost 0 bases, with 16 bases between them. The CDR3 has 16 amino acids. Per germline, CDR1 SGHNT and CDR2 YENEEA. As DNA, the CDR3 is TGTGCCAGCAGCCTAGGGGGGGGACTCGTGAACACTGAAGCTTTCTTT. Protein product: CASSLGGGLVNTEAFF.

The rearrangement joins TRBV27 to TRBJ1-2, with D tentatively TRBD1 (6 bases). V lost 0 bases and J lost 4, with 12 bases in between. The CDR3 length is 15 residues. Germline V lookup: CDR1 MNHEY, CDR2 SMNVEV (reference sequence). The CDR3 is CASSLSGGLGYGYTF. The CDR3 region has the DNA TGTGCCAGCAGTTTATCGGGGGGGCTAGGCTATGGCTACACCTTC.

The rearrangement joins TRBV5-6 to TRBJ2-7; 8 nucleotides agree with TRBD2. The CDR3 contains 16 residues. Trimming at V came to 0 bases and at J to 5 bases, leaving 10 bases not matched to a gene. In germline, CDR1 is SGHDT, CDR2 YYEEEE. CDR3 DNA sequence: TGTGCCAGCAGCTTGGCCGGGCGGGGGGCCCCTCACGAGCAGTACTTC. Translation: CASSLAGRGAPHEQYF.

The CDR3: CASSLTSGYEQYF. CDR3 nucleotide sequence: TGTGCCAGCAGCCTGACTAGCGGGTACGAGCAGTACTTC. V usage is TRBV5-4 and J usage is TRBJ2-7, with 10 bases identical to TRBD2. The V and J ends lost 4 bases and 4 bases, in that order; junction bases with no gene match: 2. This CDR3 has 13 residues. The germline CDR1 and CDR2 sequences are SGHNT and YYREEE (reference sequence). The whole variable domain, filled in from reference TRBV5-4 and TRBJ2-7, reads ETGVTQSPTHLIKTRGQQVTLRCSSQSGHNTVSWYQQALGQGPQFIFQYYREEENGRGNFPPRFSGLQFPNYSSELNVNALELDDSALYLCASSLTSGYEQYFGPGTRLTVT.

The rearrangement links TRBV5-1 to TRBJ1-6; D not resolved. The CDR3 spans 16 residues. CDR1 and CDR2 from the germline V gene are SGHRS and YFSETQ. The ends were cut back, 2 bases at V and 0 bases at J, with 9 bases in the middle. The CDR3 bases are TGCGCCAGCAGCTTCGAGGGCAGCTCCTATAATTCACCCCTCCACTTT. Translation gives CASSFEGSSYNSPLHF.

The gene calls are TRBV6-1 and TRBJ2-1; D call uncertain. Germline V lookup: CDR1 MNHNS, CDR2 SASEGT. The V and J ends lost 2 bases and 7 bases respectively, with 6 bases between them. The CDR3 length is 12 residues. The CDR3 spells CASSESHNEQFF. The CDR3 DNA follows: TGTGCCAGCAGTGAATCCCATAATGAGCAGTTCTTC.

V usage is TRBV3-1 (or the pseudogene TRBV3-2) and J usage is TRBJ2-2, with 9 nucleotides matching TRBD1. The CDR3 has 19 amino acids. Looked up from germline, CDR1 is LGHDT and CDR2 is YNNKEL (reference sequence). V trimming: 4 bases; J trimming: 4 bases; junction bases outside the gene matches: 16. The CDR3 region has the DNA TGTGCCAGCAGCCTCTACTTCACGTGGACAGGGGAACTCACCGGGGAGCTGTTTTTT. This translates into CASSLYFTWTGELTGELFF.

The chain uses TRBV7-8 and TRBJ1-1; 8 bases are shared with TRBD1. The germline CDR1 and CDR2 sequences are SGHVS and FQNEAQ. V lost 6 bases, J lost 4 bases, and 7 bases stayed unmatched. CDR3 length: 14 residues. This CDR3 is CASSRGQGATEAFF. CDR3 DNA sequence: TGTGCCAGCAGTCGAGGACAGGGCGCCACTGAAGCTTTCTTT.

This sequence joins TRBV6-6 and TRBJ1-6; D gene uncertain. Germline V gives CDR1 MNHNY, CDR2 SVGAGI (reference sequence). Trimming left V 7 bases short and J 9 bases short, with 19 bases between. The CDR3 runs 15 residues. DNA for the CDR3: TGTGCCAGCAACGCCCGGAGGGAGAGTGGTTCACCCCTCCACTTT. Amino acid sequence: CASNARRESGSPLHF.

This chain links TRBV5-1 with TRBJ2-3, with 12 bases fitting TRBD2. The V gene end was trimmed by 4 bases and the J gene end by 2 bases; junction bases not matched to a gene: 5. Germline CDR1 is SGHRS and CDR2 is YFSETQ. The CDR3 is made up of 16 amino acids. DNA of the CDR3: TGCGCCAGCAGCAACCTAGCGGGGGGGGACACAGATACGCAGTATTTT. Protein sequence: CASSNLAGGDTDTQYF.

This chain links TRBV5-1 with TRBJ2-5; weak D call: TRBD1 (7 bases). Germline CDR1 and CDR2: SGHRS and YFSETQ. The CDR3 loop spans 14 amino acids. V gave up 4 bases and J gave up 5 bases, with 15 bases separating them. The DNA for the CDR3 is TGCGCCAGCAGCGTTCCAGGGGGGTTTGAGACCCAGTACTTC. Its translation is CASSVPGGFETQYF.

This clone was seen a single time. The chain couples TRBV18 to TRBJ1-2, with D tentatively TRBD1 (5 bases). CDR1 is KGHSH, CDR2 LQKENI, per germline. CDR3 size: 15 residues. V was pared by 3 bases and J by 0 bases, with 11 bases between. The chain's CDR3 is CASSPTAGPNYGYTF. CDR3 bases: TGTGCCAGCTCACCCACCGCGGGACCTAACTATGGCTACACCTTC.

This chain links TRBV18 with TRBJ1-1; tentative D call: TRBD1 (5 bases). From germline, CDR1 is KGHSH and CDR2 LQKENI. Trimming pared 4 bases from V and 1 base from J, leaving 13 bases between. The CDR3 runs 15 residues. The CDR3 DNA sequence: TGTGCCAGCTCACTTGGCGTCCAGGGGAACACTGAAGCTTTCTTT. Protein product: CASSLGVQGNTEAFF.

The chain uses TRBV30 and TRBJ2-7, with TRBD2 matching 7 bases. V was pared by 5 bases and J by 4 bases, with 8 bases of the junction left unmatched. The germline gives CDR1 GTSNPN, CDR2 SVGIG (reference sequence). The CDR3 is 13 residues long. This CDR3 is CAWGRNGGYEQYF. The CDR3 bases are TGTGCCTGGGGTAGAAACGGGGGGTACGAGCAGTACTTC.

This clone was picked up one time. The rearrangement links TRBV5-1 to TRBJ1-1; D is unclear. CDR1 and CDR2 from the germline V gene are SGHRS and YFSETQ. This CDR3 region has 17 residues. V lost 3 bases and J lost 1, with 19 bases in between. CDR3 nucleotide sequence: TGCGCCAGCAGCTCGGGTCCCGGTTCGGCTCCGAACACTGAAGCTTTCTTT. Translating gives CASSSGPGSAPNTEAFF.

This sequence joins TRBV7-2 and TRBJ1-6; D perhaps matches TRBD1 (5 bases). Trimming cost V 1 base and J 6 bases, with 13 bases left between them. The CDR3 is made up of 16 amino acids. CDR1 SGHTA and CDR2 FQGNSA come from the germline V gene. The CDR3 sequence: CASSLVWGVGNSPLHF. CDR3 in DNA: TGTGCCAGCAGCTTAGTTTGGGGGGTCGGTAATTCACCCCTCCACTTT.

The rearrangement uses TRBV19 and TRBJ1-2; TRBD1 agrees at 8 bases. Looked up from germline, CDR1 is LNHDA and CDR2 is SQIVND (reference sequence). The CDR3 is made up of 15 amino acids. With 7 bases clipped from V and 2 bases from J, the junction kept 9 bases outside the gene matches. CDR3 nucleotides: TGTGCCAGTAAAACGACAGGGGCCCGAAACTATGGCTACACCTTC. This sequence encodes CASKTTGARNYGYTF.

The chain links TRBV30 to TRBJ1-6; TRBD1 might be the D (5 bases). The V gene lost 0 bases and the J gene lost 9 bases, with 12 bases spanning the gap. The length of the CDR3 is 14 residues. Germline V CDR1 and CDR2: GTSNPN, SVGIG (reference sequence). CDR3 loop: CAWSVLGGGSPLHF. Written as DNA, the CDR3 is TGTGCCTGGAGTGTACTCGGGGGTGGTTCACCCCTCCACTTT.